This T cell receptor beta chain appears in the sequencing data of a study of T cell responses to AZD1222 COVID-19 vaccine. Measured with immunoSEQ multiplex PCR; TCRdb has only the in-frame clones, and not every one. The sample lists more than 85,000 clones; 70% to 80% were seen once. This clone was seen only once. Per germline, CDR1 MDHEN and CDR2 SYDVKM. Trimming removed 2 bases at V and 4 bases at J, with 2 bases between. The CDR3 contains 11 residues. This chain connects TRBV28 to TRBJ1-1; D remains unclear. The sequence was collected from an adult in good health. The sequencing used peripheral blood, collected on day 0 of AZD1222 vaccination. The DNA of the CDR3 is TGTGCCAGCAGTTTAGGCACTGAAGCTTTCTTT. Its translation is CASSLGTEAFF.